Listed below are T cell receptor beta chains from one sample, sequenced in a study of beta chain features in type 1 diabetes. TCRdb keeps only in-frame clones here, not all; method: immunoSEQ multiplex PCR. The sample has 620,000 or so clones, 15% to 17% seen once. Sample: naive CD4+ T cells from blood. All receptors derive from a man younger than 30 in good health. CDR3s include the opening cysteine and the closing phenylalanine or tryptophan. The D gene is left open where the match is weak. Not all rows give a size; the values are once, few, many and, for expanded clones, a class.

. few TRBJ2-5 TRBV7-2 TGTGCCAGCAGCTTAGAAAGGGGCCAAGAGACCCAGTACTTC CASSLERGQETQYF
TRBD2 few TRBJ2-5 TRBV15 TGTGCCACCAGCAGAGAACTAGCGGGTCAAGAGACCCAGTACTTC CATSRELAGQETQYF
. many TRBJ2-4 TRBV23-1 TGCGCCAGCAGTCCCCGGACAGTTTGGGGAAACATTCAGTACTTC CASSPRTVWGNIQYF
. . TRBJ1-3 TRBV5-1 TGCGCCAGCAGCTTGGGCCTTGGAAACACCATATATTTT CASSLGLGNTIYF
TRBD2 few TRBJ2-1 TRBV7-9 TGTGCCAGCAGCCCAAGACTAGCGGGAGGGCCGGGGTTGTACAATGAGCAGTTCTTC CASSPRLAGGPGLYNEQFF
. few TRBJ2-2 TRBV9 TGTGCCAGCAGCCCTCCGGGCCTACGGGGCACCGGGGAGCTGTTTTTT CASSPPGLRGTGELFF
TRBD1 few TRBJ1-2 TRBV6-5 TGTGCCAGCAGTTACGCTCGGACAGGTCCCTATGGCTACACCTTC CASSYARTGPYGYTF
. few TRBJ2-1 TRBV2 TGTGCCAGCAATCGTCTTTTTCTCTCCTACAATGAGCAGTTCTTC CASNRLFLSYNEQFF
. . TRBJ1-1 TRBV29-1 TGCAGCGCCCAGACAACAGAAGCTTTCTTT CSAQTTEAFF
. few TRBJ2-7 TRBV5-5 TGTGCCAGCAGCTTGATTGGTGATATATACGAGCAGTACTTC CASSLIGDIYEQYF
. . TRBJ1-2 TRBV9 TGTGCCAGCAGCCCCCCCGCGGGGCAGGCCGCGGACACCTTC CASSPPAGQAADTF
. few TRBJ1-2 TRBV5-1 TGCGCCAGCAGCTTTGGTCAGGAGCAAGGCTACACCTTC CASSFGQEQGYTF
TRBD2 few TRBJ2-2 TRBV7-9 TGTGCCAGCAGCCCCCGGGTAGCGGGAACCACCGGGGAGCTGTTTTTT CASSPRVAGTTGELFF